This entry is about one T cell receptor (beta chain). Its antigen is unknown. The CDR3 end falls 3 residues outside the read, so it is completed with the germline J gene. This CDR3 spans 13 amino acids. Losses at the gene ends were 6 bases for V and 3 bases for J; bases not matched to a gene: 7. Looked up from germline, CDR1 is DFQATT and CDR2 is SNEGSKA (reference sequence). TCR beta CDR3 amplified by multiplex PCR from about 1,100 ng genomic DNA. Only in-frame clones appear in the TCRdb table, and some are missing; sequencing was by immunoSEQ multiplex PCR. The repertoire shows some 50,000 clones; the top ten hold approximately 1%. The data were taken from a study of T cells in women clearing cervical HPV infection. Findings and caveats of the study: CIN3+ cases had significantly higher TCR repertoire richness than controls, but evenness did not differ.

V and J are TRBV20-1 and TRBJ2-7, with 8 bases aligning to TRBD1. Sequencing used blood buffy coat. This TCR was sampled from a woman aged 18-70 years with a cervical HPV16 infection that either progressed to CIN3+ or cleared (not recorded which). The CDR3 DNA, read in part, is TGCAGTGCACCCGACAGGGGAGACTACGAG. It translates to CSAPDRGDYE. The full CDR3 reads CSAPDRGDYEQYF.